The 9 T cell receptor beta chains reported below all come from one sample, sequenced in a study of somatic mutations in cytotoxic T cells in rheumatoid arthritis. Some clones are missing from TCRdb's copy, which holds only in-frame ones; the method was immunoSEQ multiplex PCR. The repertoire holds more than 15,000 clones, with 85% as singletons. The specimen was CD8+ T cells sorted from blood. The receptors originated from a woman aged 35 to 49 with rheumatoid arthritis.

DNA of the CDR3: TGTGCCAGCGGGGGGGTCCAGAATGGCTACACCTTC. It specifies CASGGVQNGYTF. The chain links TRBV2 to TRBJ1-2, with a possible D match to TRBD1 (5 bases). Per the germline V gene, CDR1 is SNHLY and CDR2 is FYNNEI. Trimming shortened V by 8 bases and J by 6 bases, and 13 bases separated the two germline ends. The CDR3 is 12 amino acids.

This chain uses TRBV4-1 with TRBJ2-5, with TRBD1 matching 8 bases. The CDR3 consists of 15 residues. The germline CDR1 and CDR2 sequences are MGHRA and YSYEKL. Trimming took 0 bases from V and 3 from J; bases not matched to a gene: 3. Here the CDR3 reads CASSQEDREEETQYF. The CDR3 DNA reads TGCGCCAGCAGCCAAGAGGACAGGGAAGAAGAGACCCAGTACTTC.

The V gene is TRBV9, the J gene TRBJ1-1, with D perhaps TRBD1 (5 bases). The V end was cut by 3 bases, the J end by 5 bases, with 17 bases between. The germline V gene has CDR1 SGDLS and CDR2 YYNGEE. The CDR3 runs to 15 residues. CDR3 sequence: CASSDELGGGTEAFF. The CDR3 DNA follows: TGTGCCAGCAGCGACGAGTTGGGGGGGGGTACTGAAGCTTTCTTT.

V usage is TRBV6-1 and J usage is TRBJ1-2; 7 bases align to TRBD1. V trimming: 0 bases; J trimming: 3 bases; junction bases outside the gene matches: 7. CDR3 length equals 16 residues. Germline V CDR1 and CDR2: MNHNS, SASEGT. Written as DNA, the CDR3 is TGTGCCAGCAGTGAAGCGGATACCGGGACAGACTATGGCTACACCTTC. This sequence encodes CASSEADTGTDYGYTF.

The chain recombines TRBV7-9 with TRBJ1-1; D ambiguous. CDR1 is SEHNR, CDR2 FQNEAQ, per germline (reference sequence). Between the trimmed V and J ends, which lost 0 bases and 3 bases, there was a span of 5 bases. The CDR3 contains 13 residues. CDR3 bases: TGTGCCAGCAGCTTAGCGGCAGACACTGAAGCTTTCTTT. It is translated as CASSLAADTEAFF.

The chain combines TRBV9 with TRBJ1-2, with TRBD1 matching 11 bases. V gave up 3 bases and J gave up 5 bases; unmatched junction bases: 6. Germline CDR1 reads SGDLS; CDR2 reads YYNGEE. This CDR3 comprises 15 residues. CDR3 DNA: TGTGCCAGCAGCGCACGGACAGGGGGCAATTATGGCTACACCTTC. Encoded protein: CASSARTGGNYGYTF.

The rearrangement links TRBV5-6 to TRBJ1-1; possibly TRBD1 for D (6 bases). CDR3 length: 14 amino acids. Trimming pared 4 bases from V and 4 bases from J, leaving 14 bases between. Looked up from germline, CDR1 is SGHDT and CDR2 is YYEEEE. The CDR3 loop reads CASSVLQGTTEAFF. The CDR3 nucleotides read TGTGCCAGCAGCGTCTTGCAGGGGACCACTGAAGCTTTCTTT.

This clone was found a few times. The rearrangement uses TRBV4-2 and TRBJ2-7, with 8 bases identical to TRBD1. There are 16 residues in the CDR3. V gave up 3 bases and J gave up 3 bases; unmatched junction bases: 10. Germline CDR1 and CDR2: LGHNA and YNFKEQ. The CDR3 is CASSQVGQGAVYEQYF. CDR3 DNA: TGTGCCAGCAGCCAGGTTGGGCAGGGGGCTGTCTACGAGCAGTACTTC.

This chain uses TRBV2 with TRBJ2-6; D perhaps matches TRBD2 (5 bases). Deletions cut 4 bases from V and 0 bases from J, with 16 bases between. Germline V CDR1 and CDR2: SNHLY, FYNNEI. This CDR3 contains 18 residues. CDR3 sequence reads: CASSVHKEVHSGANVLTF. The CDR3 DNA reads TGTGCCAGCAGTGTGCATAAGGAGGTCCACTCTGGGGCCAACGTCCTGACTTTC.